This passage covers 3 T cell receptor beta chains from one sample sequenced in a study of PD-L1 blockade in urothelial cancer. The data were produced by immunoSEQ multiplex PCR, yet TCRdb's version contains in-frame clones alone and is incomplete. The table records more than 45,000 clones, roughly 77% of them present only once. The input for sequencing was PBMCs, taken around atezolizumab (anti-PD-L1) treatment. These receptors originate from a man between 65 and 85 years old with urothelial cancer.

The V call is TRBV28, the J call TRBJ1-3, with TRBD1 identical over 9 bases. The CDR3 is 16 amino acids. CDR1 is MDHEN, CDR2 SYDVKM, per germline. Germline trimming cut 5 bases from V and 0 bases from J; bases unmatched to any gene: 5. As DNA, the CDR3 is TGTGCCAGCAGTCCGGGACAGGGCCGCTCTGGAAACACCATATATTTT. Protein sequence: CASSPGQGRSGNTIYF.

The rearrangement uses TRBV5-1 and TRBJ2-7, with D unresolved. CDR1 is SGHRS and CDR2 is YFSETQ in the germline V gene. This CDR3 has 13 amino acids. V was shortened by 0 bases and J by 3 bases, with 7 bases between the two germline ends. CDR3 sequence (DNA): TGCGCCAGCAGCTTGGATCTGTTCTACGAGCAGTACTTC. Encoded protein: CASSLDLFYEQYF. Supplemented by reference TRBV5-1 and TRBJ2-7, the full variable domain reads KAGVTQTPRYLIKTRGQQVTLSCSPISGHRSVSWYQQTPGQGLQFLFEYFSETQRNKGNFPGRFSGRQFSNSRSEMNVSTLELGDSALYLCASSLDLFYEQYFGPGTRLTVT.

This chain uses TRBV4-1 with TRBJ2-6, with D possibly TRBD2 on 5 matching bases. V was cut by 2 bases and J by 2 bases, with 13 bases left in between. Germline CDR1 is MGHRA and CDR2 is YSYEKL. The CDR3 contains 17 residues. The DNA for the CDR3 is TGCGCCAGCAGCCAAAAGGATCGGGGAGCTGGGGCCAACGTCCTGACTTTC. This encodes CASSQKDRGAGANVLTF.